The table lists the clone carrying this T cell receptor beta chain with many counts. Its antigen is not identified. The second PCR ran about 7 to 12 cycles with a sample-barcoded 5' primer and J-beta primers. Each cDNA molecule received a tag from a template-switch adaptor that had 12 random nucleotides. TCRdb passed the 5' RACE reads through MiXCR, listing each CDR3 protein once. This sample has 590,000 or so distinct CDR3 sequences; about 30% occur once, and the top ten carry less than 20%. This sample was included in a study of blood T cells in healthy people across ages. Overall study results and limits: The study could not conclusively compare naive and antigen-experienced cells, given its unsorted PBMCs. More naive CD4+ cells and higher diversity marked long-lived donors relative to aged donors. The study lacked donor CMV status, which possibly confounded expanded clonotype changes.

The sequencing sample was made of blood. This TCR came from a woman older than 75 in good health.

The CDR3 region is CASSLERGTDTQYF. The CDR3 DNA reads as TGTGCCAGCAGTTTAGAGCGGGGAACAGATACGCAGTATTTT. The chain recombines TRBV27 with TRBJ2-3, with TRBD2 identical over 7 bases. J was trimmed by 3 bases and V by 2 bases; bases with no gene match: 2. The CDR3 is 14 amino acids. Looked up from germline, CDR1 is MNHEY and CDR2 is SMNVEV (reference sequence).